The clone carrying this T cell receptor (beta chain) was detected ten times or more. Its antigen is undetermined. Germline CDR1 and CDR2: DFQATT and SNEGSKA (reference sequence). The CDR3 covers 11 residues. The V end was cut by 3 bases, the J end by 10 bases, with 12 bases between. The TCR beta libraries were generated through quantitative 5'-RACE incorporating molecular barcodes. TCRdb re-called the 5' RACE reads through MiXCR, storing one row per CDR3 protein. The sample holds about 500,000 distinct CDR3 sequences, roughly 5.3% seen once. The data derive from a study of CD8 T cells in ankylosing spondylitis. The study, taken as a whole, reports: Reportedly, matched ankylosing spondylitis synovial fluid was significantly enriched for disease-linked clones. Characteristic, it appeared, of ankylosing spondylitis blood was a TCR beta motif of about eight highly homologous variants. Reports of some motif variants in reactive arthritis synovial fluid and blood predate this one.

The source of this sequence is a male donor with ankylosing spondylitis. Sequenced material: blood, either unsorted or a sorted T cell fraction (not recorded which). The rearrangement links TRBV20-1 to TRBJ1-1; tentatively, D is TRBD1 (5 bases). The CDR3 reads CSASERGVAFF. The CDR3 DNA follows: TGCAGTGCTAGCGAACGGGGGGTAGCTTTCTTT.